The 7 T cell receptor beta chains below come from one sample, sequenced in a study of cytomegalovirus exposure and HLA in healthy donors. Researchers ran the PCR with 60 Vbeta and 13 Jbeta primers. Method: immunoSEQ multiplex PCR; TCRdb's copy keeps in-frame clones and lacks some. The sample has about 130,000 clones, approximately 86% seen once. Source material: PBMCs. The receptors here all came from a boy younger than 18 in good health and CMV-seronegative.

The chain links TRBV30 to TRBJ2-1; 12 bases are shared with TRBD2. The V and J ends lost 2 bases and 4 bases, in that order; junction bases with no gene match: 6. The CDR3 sequence is 16 residues long. Looked up from germline, CDR1 is GTSNPN and CDR2 is SVGIG (reference sequence). CDR3 amino acids: CAWSTGLAGLYNEQFF. The CDR3 bases are TGTGCCTGGAGTACCGGACTAGCGGGATTATACAATGAGCAGTTCTTC.

This clone was counted between two and nine times. The rearrangement links TRBV11-3 to TRBJ2-1; a weak D match, TRBD1 (6 bases). Trimming removed 3 bases from V and 0 bases from J, with 9 bases in between. From germline, CDR1 is SGHNT and CDR2 YENEEA. The CDR3 consists of 15 residues. Here the CDR3 DNA reads TGTGCCAGCAGCTTGGGACAAAGCTCCTACAATGAGCAGTTCTTC. Translating it yields CASSLGQSSYNEQFF.

The CDR3 coding sequence is TGTGCCAGCAGCTTTTTGTGGGGCGAAGCTTTCTTT. It translates to CASSFLWGEAFF. V gene TRBV11-2 combines with J gene TRBJ1-1, with a weak D call TRBD1 (5 bases). This CDR3 has 12 residues. Germline CDR1 reads SGHAT; CDR2 reads FQNNGV. The V and J ends lost 3 bases and 8 bases respectively, with 10 bases between them.

V gene TRBV21-1 combines with J gene TRBJ1-1; TRBD1 was called by the table and not checked on the DNA. TRBV21-1 is listed as a pseudogene. The length of the CDR3 is 13 residues. The CDR3 sequence is CASILDRDTEAFF. Written as DNA, the CDR3 is TGTGCCAGCATATTAGACAGGGACACTGAAGCTTTCTTT.

The V gene is TRBV4-2, the J gene TRBJ2-7; 8 positions agree with TRBD2. Germline values: CDR1 LGHNA, CDR2 YNFKEQ. This CDR3 is built from 16 residues. J was trimmed by 6 bases and V by 0 bases; bases with no gene match: 10. CDR3 sequence reads: CASSQDTTGGPSEQYF. The CDR3 coding sequence is TGTGCCAGCAGCCAAGATACAACGGGGGGGCCGTCCGAGCAGTACTTC.

The gene calls are TRBV27 and TRBJ2-7, with 8 bases aligning to TRBD1. The CDR3 contains 14 residues. The V segment lost 7 bases and the J segment 3 bases; nucleotides outside the gene matches: 8. The V gene's germline CDR1 is MNHEY and CDR2 SMNVEV (reference sequence). The CDR3 nucleotides read TGTGCCAGCAACCCGGGACAGGACCGCTACGAGCAGTACTTC. This gives the protein CASNPGQDRYEQYF.

The chain is built from TRBV4-2 and TRBJ2-7, with D maybe TRBD2 (6 bases). The germline CDR1 and CDR2 sequences are LGHNA and YNFKEQ. V gave up 0 bases and J gave up 2 bases, with 20 bases separating them. There are 18 residues in the CDR3. CDR3 amino acids: CASSQDLRETATTYEQYF. The DNA for the CDR3 is TGTGCCAGCAGCCAAGATCTTCGGGAGACAGCTACGACCTACGAGCAGTACTTC.